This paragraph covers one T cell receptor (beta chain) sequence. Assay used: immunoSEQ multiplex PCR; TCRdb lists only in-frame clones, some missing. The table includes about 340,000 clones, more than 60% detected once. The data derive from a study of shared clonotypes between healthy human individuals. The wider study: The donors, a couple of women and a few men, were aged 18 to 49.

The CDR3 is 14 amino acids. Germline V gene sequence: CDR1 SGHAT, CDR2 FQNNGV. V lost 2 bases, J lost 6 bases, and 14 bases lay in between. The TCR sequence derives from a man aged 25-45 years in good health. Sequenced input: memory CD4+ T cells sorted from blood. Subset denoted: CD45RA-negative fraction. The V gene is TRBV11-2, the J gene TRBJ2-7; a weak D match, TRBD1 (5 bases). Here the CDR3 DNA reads TGTGCCAGCAGCTTAAAACTACAGGCAACCGAGCAGTACTTC. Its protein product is CASSLKLQATEQYF.